This T cell receptor beta chain is from a study of blood T cell repertoires in COVID-19. Study-level information: Collection of acute and convalescent COVID-19 samples took place in the United States, Italy and Spain.

This CDR3 is built from 14 residues. V lost 7 bases and J 0 bases, leaving 10 bases between the germline ends. The V gene's germline CDR1 is LNHDA and CDR2 SQIVND (reference sequence). Method: immunoSEQ multiplex PCR; TCRdb's copy keeps in-frame clones and lacks some. Of about 430,000 clones in the sample, 75% to 90% were seen once. V usage is TRBV19 and J usage is TRBJ1-3; possibly TRBD1 for D (5 bases). The TCR sequence derives from a man younger than 40 who had recovered from COVID-19. The sequencing sample was made of PBMCs or T cells enriched from blood (not recorded which). The CDR3 reads CASNARDSGNTIYF. The CDR3 coding sequence is TGTGCCAGTAATGCCAGGGACTCTGGAAACACCATATATTTT.